Ten or more counts support the clone carrying this T cell receptor beta chain. A single record per CDR3 protein comes from TCRdb applying MiXCR to the 5' RACE reads. The sample has just under 45,000 distinct CDR3 sequences; 20% to 25% are singletons. The sample comes from a study of neurological immune-mediated disorders. The V end lost 5 bases, the J end lost 6 bases, and 11 bases lay between the germline ends. This CDR3 is 13 amino acids long. Sample time point: technical triplicate 3. 2 million PBMCs stored at -80 C were the source of the unsorted libraries. The origin of this receptor is a man aged 55-75 years with HTLV-1-associated myelopathy (HAM/TSP). The chain recombines TRBV12-3 or TRBV12-4 with TRBJ2-1, with D tentatively TRBD1 (6 bases). Sequencing input: PBMCs. CDR3 in amino acids: CASSLGDTNEQFF. CDR3 DNA sequence: TGTGCCAGCAGTCTCGGGGACACCAATGAGCAGTTCTTC.